A selection of T cell receptor beta chains follows, all from one sample in a study of OX40 agonist ivuxolimab in advanced cancers. The table came from immunoSEQ multiplex PCR; TCRdb's copy has only in-frame clones and leaves some out. The sample yields 53,000 or so clones, more than 85% seen once. The sample in question was CD4+ or CD8+ T cells sorted from blood, obtained in a trial of the OX40 agonist ivuxolimab. These receptors came from an adult with an advanced solid tumor such as melanoma, head and neck, liver or kidney cancer. Each CDR3 is given with its conserved first and last residue. A D gene is named only where the DNA matches it firmly.

J gene: TRBJ1-5; D gene: -; V gene: TRBV28; CDR3 DNA: TGTGCCAGCAGGGAGACAGGCATTGGGCAGCAGCCCCAGCATTTT; CDR3 protein: CASRETGIGQQPQHF
J gene: TRBJ1-2; D gene: -; V gene: TRBV4-3; CDR3 DNA: TGCGCCAGCAGCCAAGTGCGGGGGGCTGGCTACACCTTC; CDR3 protein: CASSQVRGAGYTF
J gene: TRBJ2-1; D gene: -; V gene: TRBV6-5; CDR3 DNA: TGTGCCAGCAGTTACAGGCTAGCACCGAACAATGAGCAGTTCTTC; CDR3 protein: CASSYRLAPNNEQFF
J gene: TRBJ2-1; D gene: TRBD2; V gene: TRBV6-5; CDR3 DNA: TGTGCCAGCAGTTCAGGACTAGGGTTTCTCAATGAGCAGTTCTTC; CDR3 protein: CASSSGLGFLNEQFF
J gene: TRBJ2-1; D gene: TRBD2; V gene: TRBV27; CDR3 DNA: TGTGCCAGCAGCTTATTACTAGCGGGAGGGCAGTATGAGCAGTTCTTC; CDR3 protein: CASSLLLAGGQYEQFF
J gene: TRBJ2-1; D gene: -; V gene: TRBV9; CDR3 DNA: TGTGCCAGCAGCGTCGATTCCGGACTGGGACTTAGGTACAATGAGCAGTTCTTC; CDR3 protein: CASSVDSGLGLRYNEQFF
J gene: TRBJ2-5; D gene: TRBD2; V gene: TRBV25-1; CDR3 DNA: TGTGCCAGCAGTGATCCCGGGACTAGTCAAGAGACCCAGTACTTC; CDR3 protein: CASSDPGTSQETQYF
J gene: TRBJ1-1; D gene: -; V gene: TRBV5-1; CDR3 DNA: TGCGCCAGCAGCTTGGAGGAGACGTGGGAAGCTTTCTTT; CDR3 protein: CASSLEETWEAFF
J gene: TRBJ2-7; D gene: TRBD1; V gene: TRBV29-1; CDR3 DNA: TGCAGCGTTGGAGGGACAGGGGTTGAGCAGTACTTC; CDR3 protein: CSVGGTGVEQYF
J gene: TRBJ2-7; D gene: -; V gene: TRBV6-5; CDR3 DNA: TGTGCCAGCAGCGCAAACTGGAGATACGAGCAGTACTTC; CDR3 protein: CASSANWRYEQYF
J gene: TRBJ2-7; D gene: TRBD1; V gene: TRBV5-1; CDR3 DNA: TGCGCCAGCAGCTTCACAGGGGCCCCGGACGAGCAGTACTTC; CDR3 protein: CASSFTGAPDEQYF
J gene: TRBJ2-6; D gene: TRBD1; V gene: TRBV11-2; CDR3 DNA: TGTGCCAGCAGCTGGACAGGGGGCGGTGGGGCCAACGTCCTGACTTTC; CDR3 protein: CASSWTGGGGANVLTF
J gene: TRBJ1-6; D gene: -; V gene: TRBV6-1; CDR3 DNA: TGTGCCAGCAGTGGACACTGGAGCTCCTATAATTCACCCCTCCACTTT; CDR3 protein: CASSGHWSSYNSPLHF
J gene: TRBJ1-1; D gene: -; V gene: TRBV28; CDR3 DNA: TGTGCCAGCAGTTTGCTAGACGATGAAGCTTTCTTT; CDR3 protein: CASSLLDDEAFF
J gene: TRBJ1-1; D gene: -; V gene: TRBV7-8; CDR3 DNA: TGTGCCAGCAGCCAGGGGCAGGGGAGGGTGAACACTGAAGCTTTCTTT; CDR3 protein: CASSQGQGRVNTEAFF
J gene: TRBJ2-7; D gene: TRBD1; V gene: TRBV15; CDR3 DNA: TGTGCCACCGGCACCGGGCTGGACAGGGAACACGAGCAGTACTTC; CDR3 protein: CATGTGLDREHEQYF
J gene: TRBJ1-5; D gene: -; V gene: TRBV18; CDR3 DNA: TGTGCCAGCTCACAAATCGACCGGACTGACCCCCAGCATTTT; CDR3 protein: CASSQIDRTDPQHF
J gene: TRBJ2-7; D gene: -; V gene: TRBV4-3; CDR3 DNA: TGCGCCAGCAGCCAAGTGGCAGGACCCTACGAGCAGTACTTC; CDR3 protein: CASSQVAGPYEQYF
J gene: TRBJ2-5; D gene: -; V gene: TRBV2; CDR3 DNA: TGTGCCAGCAGTGTGCTATCCTCAGGGGAGACCCAGTACTTC; CDR3 protein: CASSVLSSGETQYF
J gene: TRBJ1-2; D gene: TRBD1; V gene: TRBV5-1; CDR3 DNA: TGCGCCAGCAGCCTACAGGACAGGGGTCGATATGGCTACACCTTC; CDR3 protein: CASSLQDRGRYGYTF
J gene: TRBJ2-1; D gene: -; V gene: TRBV11-1; CDR3 DNA: TGTGCCAGCAGCTTATCAGGGGACAATGAGCAGTTCTTC; CDR3 protein: CASSLSGDNEQFF
J gene: TRBJ2-1; D gene: -; V gene: TRBV7-9; CDR3 DNA: TGTGCCAGCAGTTCCGGACACGTCAATGAGCAGTTCTTC; CDR3 protein: CASSSGHVNEQFF